A selection of T cell receptor beta chains follows, all from one sample in a study of T cell clonotyping in hematopoietic cell transplantation. The assay was immunoSEQ multiplex PCR, and TCRdb's table has in-frame clones only and misses some. The sample carries fewer than 20,000 clones, just over 90% recorded once. The starting material was peripheral blood mononuclear cells, obtained before stem cell transplant. These receptors were obtained from a man aged 18-30 years with biphenotypic leukemia. Some clones in this sample may be carry-over from other donors' samples. Each CDR3 is given with its conserved first and last residue. The D gene is left open where the match is weak. Only some rows state a clone size, as once, few, many or a class for expanded clones.

d_call	v_call	clone_size	j_call	cdr3_aa	cdr3_nt
-	TRBV30	-	TRBJ1-2	CAWGIRGNYGYTF	TGTGCCTGGGGTATTAGGGGAAACTATGGCTACACCTTC
-	TRBV4-3	-	TRBJ1-2	CASSQDGSRGIEGYTF	TGCGCCAGCAGCCAAGATGGGTCTCGGGGAATTGAAGGCTACACCTTC
TRBD1	TRBV7-9	-	TRBJ1-2	CASSPGWTGVDYGYTF	TGTGCCAGCAGCCCAGGATGGACAGGGGTGGACTATGGCTACACCTTC
-	TRBV7-6	-	TRBJ1-1	CASSWSGQNTEAFF	TGTGCCAGCAGCTGGTCAGGGCAGAACACTGAAGCTTTCTTT
-	TRBV20-1	once	TRBJ1-2	CSARRGDGYTF	TGCAGTGCTAGGCGGGGTGATGGCTACACCTTC
TRBD1	TRBV30	-	TRBJ1-1	CARLRQGGTEAFF	TGTGCCCGTCTCCGACAGGGTGGAACTGAAGCTTTCTTT
TRBD2	TRBV30	-	TRBJ2-7	CAWSPSGGARHEQYF	TGTGCCTGGAGTCCTAGCGGGGGGGCTCGCCACGAGCAGTACTTC
-	TRBV19	few	TRBJ1-2	CASSMGSTNYGYTF	TGTGCCAGTAGTATGGGCAGCACTAACTATGGCTACACCTTC
TRBD2	TRBV5-1	-	TRBJ2-3	CASSISAGAPADTQYF	TGCGCCAGCAGCATCTCAGCGGGGGCCCCCGCAGATACGCAGTATTTT
-	TRBV29-1	-	TRBJ1-2	CSVENGPAVGYTF	TGCAGCGTTGAAAACGGTCCGGCAGTTGGCTACACCTTC
-	TRBV28	-	TRBJ2-7	CASITSGVRSYEQYF	TGTGCCAGCATAACCTCCGGGGTCCGCTCCTACGAGCAGTACTTC
-	TRBV30	-	TRBJ1-2	CAWSNSSLYGYTF	TGTGCCTGGAGTAATTCCTCCCTCTATGGCTACACCTTC
-	TRBV27	-	TRBJ2-3	CASSWGARADTQYF	TGTGCCAGCAGTTGGGGGGCCCGGGCAGATACGCAGTATTTT
-	TRBV30	-	TRBJ1-3	CAWSTKQLSGNTIYF	TGTGCCTGGAGTACTAAACAGCTCTCTGGAAACACCATATATTTT